This T cell receptor (beta chain) stems from a study of siplizumab effects on memory and regulatory T cells. As regards this clone: Its antigen is as yet unknown.

Germline values: CDR1 SGHAT, CDR2 FQDESV (reference sequence). This CDR3 contains 16 residues. V gave up 5 bases and J gave up 1 base, with 14 bases separating them. Points from the study as a whole: Mean Treg-derived proportions of mappable alloreactive CD4+ clones were roughly 70% for siplizumab and about 28% for controls. Some alloreactive sequences were traceable to unstimulated CD4+ memory cells, and siplizumab significantly reduced them.

Assays covered 10^5 or so TCR templates per sample. Generated by immunoSEQ multiplex PCR, the TCRdb table keeps only in-frame clones and is missing some. The repertoire has roughly 40,000 clones, more than 70% of them found once; the top ten carry roughly 0.25%. V is TRBV11-1 and J is TRBJ2-2; D possibly corresponds to TRBD1 (5 bases). The specimen was naive CD4+ T cells sorted from blood. The sequence was collected from a human donor in good health. In DNA form, the CDR3 reads TGTGCCAGCAGCACCCTCGGCAGGGAGAACACCGGGGAGCTGTTTTTT. Protein sequence: CASSTLGRENTGELFF.